This T cell receptor (beta chain) stems from a study of low-dose radiotherapy and immunotherapy resistance in tumors. Study summary: The 200 mg/m2 dose of intravenous cyclophosphamide was given every two weeks, one day before radiation and immunotherapy. Patients took aspirin 300 mg by mouth once daily. This continued for four cycles, starting on cycle 1 day 1.

Regarding time point: before trial treatment. The therapy administered to donors comprised nivolumab, ipilimumab, aspirin, low-dose cyclophosphamide and low-dose radiotherapy. The CDR3 contains 13 residues. Unmatched junction bases numbered 8, after V lost 7 bases and J lost 8 bases. Germline assignment: CDR1 LGHDT and CDR2 YNNKEL (reference sequence). First-strand cDNA relied on TRAV- and TRBV-specific primers spanning alpha and beta chains. Over approximately 20 PCR cycles, TCRs were amplified from a constant-region primer and V-primer adapter. In vitro transcription was used to amplify the isolated mRNA. TCRdb re-called the reads with MiXCR, one entry per CDR3 protein. The sample consists of about 39,000 distinct CDR3 sequences, less than 40% of them appearing once. This clonotype is medium-sized (0.01 to 0.1%) by share.

This TCR came from a male donor with gallbladder cancer. The material was PBMCs, obtained before treatment. The chain links TRBV3-1 to TRBJ1-2, with TRBD1 matching over 9 bases. This CDR3 is CASTPGQGRGYTF. In DNA form, the CDR3 reads TGTGCCAGCACCCCGGGACAGGGACGCGGCTACACCTTC. Full variable domain (missing parts from reference TRBV3-1 and TRBJ1-2): DTAVSQTPKYLVTQMGNDKSIKCEQNLGHDTMYWYKQDSKKFLKIMFSYNNKELIINETVPNRFSPKSPDKAHLNLHINSLELGDSAVYFCASTPGQGRGYTFGSGTRLTVV.